This paragraph covers one T cell receptor beta chain sequence. The data stem from a study of blood T cell repertoires in COVID-19. Looking at the study overall: The United States, Italy and Spain supplied acute and convalescent COVID-19 samples. The analysed material was cDNA or gDNA that came from T cells, B-cell-depleted T cells, or PBMCs.

CDR1 MDHEN and CDR2 SYDVKM come from the germline V gene. This CDR3 spans 16 amino acids. Trimming removed 5 bases at V and 6 bases at J, with 22 bases between. Original processing notes: The authors estimated nucleated cell counts from reference gene primer amplification. Data came from immunoSEQ multiplex PCR; TCRdb stores just in-frame clones and leaves some out. From that table come the V and J calls and clone size; the DNA was used to work out D and trimming. The sample holds approximately 360,000 clones; about 90% are singletons and the top ten take around 1.2%. Sequencing input: peripheral blood. This sequence originates from a man in his forties or fifties with acute or convalescent COVID-19. This chain uses TRBV28 with TRBJ1-2; D may be TRBD1 (5 bases). Here the CDR3 reads CASSRGNGAHSHGYTF. The CDR3 coding sequence is TGTGCCAGCAGTCGGGGGAACGGGGCTCATTCTCATGGCTACACCTTC.